Listed here are 29 T cell receptor beta chains from one sample, sequenced in a study of response to subunit inactivated influenza vaccine. TCRdb reprocessed the RT-PCR reads with MiXCR, giving one entry per CDR3 protein. The table includes about 160,000 distinct CDR3 sequences, around 10% detected once. The sequencing used CD8+ T cells sorted from PBMCs, collected about 23 months after vaccination. The origin of the receptors is a man between 50 and 70 years old who received an inactivated influenza vaccine.

There are a few counts of this clonotype. This chain joins TRBV12-3 or TRBV12-4 and TRBJ2-1; the D is unclear. V lost 3 bases and J lost 2, with 8 bases in between. The CDR3 is 14 amino acids. The CDR3 DNA follows: TGTGCCAGCAGTTTGGTTGACACCTACAATGAGCAGTTCTTC. Translation gives CASSLVDTYNEQFF.

This clonotype was detected a few times. The V call is TRBV15, the J call TRBJ2-7; D not resolved. V lost 5 bases to trimming and J lost 3 bases, with 8 bases between them. CDR1 and CDR2 from the germline V gene are LNHNV and YYDKDF (reference sequence). The CDR3 sequence is 12 residues long. CDR3 protein: CATSADFYEQYF. The CDR3, as DNA: TGTGCCACCAGCGCAGACTTCTACGAGCAGTACTTC.

The rearrangement uses TRBV20-1 and TRBJ2-4; maybe TRBD1 (6 bases). Germline CDR1 and CDR2: DFQATT and SNEGSKA (reference sequence). The V gene lost 4 bases and the J gene lost 0 bases, with 10 bases spanning the gap. This CDR3 region has 14 residues. CDR3 sequence: CSANRELAKNIQYF. CDR3 nucleotides: TGCAGTGCTAACAGGGAGTTAGCCAAAAACATTCAGTACTTC.

This chain joins TRBV5-6 and TRBJ2-7; maybe TRBD1 (6 bases). Looked up from germline, CDR1 is SGHDT and CDR2 is YYEEEE. The CDR3 is 14 residues long. Trimming shortened V by 0 bases and J by 2 bases, and 9 bases separated the two germline ends. The CDR3 sequence: CASSLGGHTYEQYF. The CDR3 DNA reads as TGTGCCAGCAGCTTGGGGGGGCATACCTACGAGCAGTACTTC.

There are many counts of this clonotype. The chain recombines TRBV12-3 or TRBV12-4 with TRBJ2-5; 8 nucleotides match TRBD1. The trim removed 5 bases at V and 3 bases at J, leaving 11 bases unmatched. The CDR3 covers 16 residues. The CDR3 here is CASSPYRGQGEETQYF. CDR3 sequence (DNA): TGTGCCAGCAGTCCGTATCGCGGACAGGGAGAAGAGACCCAGTACTTC.

The chain has TRBV6-1 and TRBJ2-1; D is possibly TRBD1 or TRBD2 (6 bases each). The CDR3 extends over 14 amino acids. V lost 10 bases, J lost 4 bases, and 17 bases lay in between. Germline CDR1 MNHNS, CDR2 SASEGT. The CDR3 DNA reads TGTGCCATCGCCCAGCAGGGGAGGTACAATGAGCAGTTCTTC. Encoded protein: CAIAQQGRYNEQFF.

This clonotype was counted a few times. The V gene is TRBV9, the J gene TRBJ2-1; TRBD2 matches 8 bases. Per germline, CDR1 SGDLS and CDR2 YYNGEE. CDR3 size: 14 residues. V gave up 0 bases and J gave up 12 bases; unmatched junction bases: 8. The CDR3 reads CASSVARSGGPQFF. CDR3 nucleotide sequence: TGTGCCAGCAGCGTAGCAAGGTCGGGAGGGCCGCAGTTCTTC.

This clonotype was seen a handful of times. The chain is built from TRBV4-3 and TRBJ2-5; a possible D gene is TRBD2 (5 bases). Per germline, CDR1 LGHNA and CDR2 YSLEER. V lost 2 bases and J 5 bases, leaving 9 bases between the germline ends. The CDR3 is made up of 13 amino acids. CDR3 residues: CASSQTPGETQYF. The CDR3, as DNA: TGCGCCAGCAGCCAAACTCCGGGGGAGACCCAGTACTTC.

The chain joins TRBV6-5 to TRBJ2-7; 11 nucleotides line up with TRBD1. After removal of 0 bases from V and 3 bases from J, the junction contained 4 bases not matched to a gene. The germline V gene has CDR1 MNHEY and CDR2 SVGAGI. This CDR3 is built from 16 residues. The CDR3 coding sequence is TGTGCCAGCAGTTACTCCTTGGGACAGGGGGACTACGAGCAGTACTTC. Protein sequence: CASSYSLGQGDYEQYF.

Many counts were recorded for this clonotype. V gene TRBV7-2 combines with J gene TRBJ2-7; D possibly corresponds to TRBD1 (6 bases). This CDR3 contains 14 residues. Deletions cut 6 bases from V and 4 bases from J, with 16 bases between. The germline V gene has CDR1 SGHTA and CDR2 FQGNSA. CDR3 residues: CASRFRDTVYEQYF. CDR3 DNA sequence: TGTGCCAGCAGGTTTAGGGACACGGTATACGAGCAGTACTTC.

The chain employs TRBV7-2 and TRBJ2-5; possible D gene TRBD1, 6 bases. V was pared by 3 bases and J by 2 bases, with 10 bases between. CDR3 length: 14 residues. Germline values: CDR1 SGHTA, CDR2 FQGNSA. CDR3 DNA: TGTGCCAGCAGCTTCCGGGACAATCAAGAGACCCAGTACTTC. This codes for CASSFRDNQETQYF.

This clonotype was counted many times. The rearrangement links TRBV29-1 to TRBJ2-4; D ambiguous. V shed 1 base and J shed 5 bases, with 9 bases lying between them. The CDR3 sequence is 13 residues long. Per the germline V gene, CDR1 is SQVTM and CDR2 is ANQGSEA. CDR3 region: CSVEVDTENIQYF. The CDR3 DNA reads TGCAGCGTTGAAGTCGACACCGAAAACATTCAGTACTTC.

The V gene is TRBV15, the J gene TRBJ2-7, with 10 bases fitting TRBD1. V trimming: 1 base; J trimming: 1 base; junction bases outside the gene matches: 4. Germline V gives CDR1 LNHNV, CDR2 YYDKDF (reference sequence). The CDR3 covers 16 residues. The CDR3 DNA sequence: TGTGCCACCAGCAGAGGACGGACAGGGGGTTCCTACGAGCAGTACTTC. It yields the protein CATSRGRTGGSYEQYF.

The table lists this clonotype with many counts. V is TRBV24-1 and J is TRBJ2-3; weak D call: TRBD2 (5 bases). The V gene's germline CDR1 is KGHDR and CDR2 SFDVKD. The CDR3 is 13 amino acids. Deletions cut 9 bases from V and 3 bases from J, with 12 bases between. The CDR3 loop is CATSHPGTDTQYF. The CDR3 nucleotides read TGTGCCACCTCACACCCGGGGACAGATACGCAGTATTTT.

A few counts support this clonotype. The chain links TRBV20-1 to TRBJ2-1; 12 nucleotides match TRBD2. Germline V lookup: CDR1 DFQATT, CDR2 SNEGSKA (reference sequence). There are 17 residues in the CDR3. Trimming removed 1 base from V and 6 bases from J; junction bases left unmatched: 10. CDR3 DNA sequence: TGCAGTGCTAGAGGCTACCCTAGCGGGAGGGCCCGCAATGAGCAGTTCTTC. This encodes CSARGYPSGRARNEQFF.

This clonotype was seen more than once but under ten times. V usage is TRBV6-1 and J usage is TRBJ2-1; tentative D call: TRBD2 (6 bases). This CDR3 comprises 16 residues. The ends were cut back, 6 bases at V and 0 bases at J, with 15 bases in the middle. Germline-derived CDR1 and CDR2 are MNHNS and SASEGT. CDR3 sequence: CASRVSGGSSYNEQFF. DNA for the CDR3: TGTGCCAGCAGGGTTAGCGGAGGCAGCTCCTACAATGAGCAGTTCTTC.

This clonotype has more than one count but fewer than ten. The gene calls are TRBV28 and TRBJ2-5; D unresolved. Trimming removed 3 bases at V and 1 base at J, with 18 bases between. This CDR3 is built from 17 residues. CDR1 is MDHEN, CDR2 SYDVKM, per germline. This CDR3 reads CASSFSARADAQETQYF. In DNA, the CDR3 is TGTGCCAGCAGTTTTTCGGCACGGGCGGATGCCCAAGAGACCCAGTACTTC.

This clonotype came up a few times. The chain joins TRBV10-3 to TRBJ1-2; the D is unclear. This CDR3 has 13 amino acids. The ends were cut back, 7 bases at V and 3 bases at J, with 12 bases in the middle. Per germline, CDR1 ENHRY and CDR2 SYGVKD. The CDR3 here is CAIKAPGDYGYTF. For the CDR3, the DNA is TGTGCCATCAAGGCCCCTGGAGACTATGGCTACACCTTC.

This chain joins TRBV15 and TRBJ2-7; TRBD2 aligns across 10 bases. V lost 2 bases to trimming and J lost 4 bases; unmatched junction nucleotides: 5. Germline V lookup: CDR1 LNHNV, CDR2 YYDKDF (reference sequence). This CDR3 contains 15 residues. CDR3: CATSRMLAGVYEQYF. The CDR3 DNA follows: TGTGCCACCAGCAGAATGCTAGCGGGAGTGTACGAGCAGTACTTC.

This clonotype was seen a few times. J is TRBJ2-7 and V is TRBV2; the D gene is possibly TRBD1 (5 bases). The CDR3 is 15 amino acids. The V end lost 1 base, the J end lost 0 bases, and 10 bases lay between the germline ends. CDR1 is SNHLY, CDR2 FYNNEI, per germline. CDR3 in amino acids: CASSEGTGSSYEQYF. DNA for the CDR3: TGTGCCAGCAGTGAAGGAACAGGAAGCTCCTACGAGCAGTACTTC. Full variable domain (missing parts from reference TRBV2 and TRBJ2-7): EPEVTQTPSHQVTQMGQEVILRCVPISNHLYFYWYRQILGQKVEFLVSFYNNEISEKSEIFDDQFSVERPDGSNFTLKIRSTKLEDSAMYFCASSEGTGSSYEQYFGPGTRLTVT.

This clonotype has just a few counts. This rearrangement joins TRBV4-1 to TRBJ1-6; 9 positions match TRBD1. The CDR3 is 15 amino acids. From germline, CDR1 is MGHRA and CDR2 YSYEKL. The trim removed 4 bases at V and 5 bases at J, leaving 3 bases unmatched. The CDR3 loop reads CASSRRDRDNSPLHF. CDR3 bases: TGCGCCAGCAGCCGCCGGGACAGGGATAATTCACCCCTCCACTTT.

This chain joins TRBV20-1 and TRBJ2-7; D may match TRBD1 or TRBD2 (6 bases each). Germline loops: CDR1 DFQATT, CDR2 SNEGSKA (reference sequence). CDR3 length: 14 residues. With 6 bases removed from V and 2 bases from J, the gap between germline ends came to 17 bases. CDR3 coding DNA: TGCAGTGCCACGGGGGACACAGCGACCTACGAGCAGTACTTC. As protein: CSATGDTATYEQYF.

This clonotype has ten or more counts. J is TRBJ1-5 and V is TRBV5-6; 7 bases line up with TRBD1. The germline V gene has CDR1 SGHDT and CDR2 YYEEEE. V shed 4 bases, J shed 0 bases, and the junction held 7 bases outside the gene matches. The CDR3 length is 16 residues. As DNA, the CDR3 is TGTGCCAGCAGCCCCTGGACAGGCTCTAGCAATCAGCCCCAGCATTTT. As protein: CASSPWTGSSNQPQHF.

This clonotype was counted only a few times. The rearrangement uses TRBV9 and TRBJ2-1; 7 bases align to TRBD2. V was pared by 4 bases and J by 5 bases, with 6 bases of the junction left unmatched. The CDR3 runs 14 residues. Germline V CDR1 and CDR2: SGDLS, YYNGEE. CDR3 DNA: TGTGCCAGCAGCCGGCCTAGCGGAAACAATGAGCAGTTCTTC. Translated: CASSRPSGNNEQFF.

The gene calls are TRBV6-2 or TRBV6-3 and TRBJ2-7, with no clear D. The CDR3 totals 11 residues. CDR1 is MNHEY, CDR2 SVGEGT, per germline. The germline V and J ends were trimmed by 2 bases and 5 bases, with 4 bases remaining between them. DNA of the CDR3: TGTGCCAGCAGTTACGGACACGAGCAGTACTTC. Translated, it gives CASSYGHEQYF.

This clonotype appeared a few times. The junction does not match germline at one end; this may be a read error. Here the CDR3 reads CSAYGPSAPFF. The CDR3 nucleotides are TGCAGTGCTTACGGACCAAGCGCCCCCTTTTTT. V and J are TRBV20-1 and TRBJ2-3; D not certain. The CDR3 extends over 11 amino acids. The germline CDR1 and CDR2 sequences are DFQATT and SNEGSKA (reference sequence).

This clonotype turned up a few times. CDR3 region: CASSYRDGSYNEQFF. As DNA, the CDR3 is TGTGCCAGCAGTTACCGGGACGGATCCTACAATGAGCAGTTCTTC. The chain couples TRBV6-5 to TRBJ2-1, with D possibly called TRBD1 or TRBD2 (5 bases each). The CDR3 covers 15 residues. Germline loops: CDR1 MNHEY, CDR2 SVGAGI. V lost 2 bases to trimming and J lost 1 base, with 9 bases between them.

This clonotype was counted ten times or more. This chain uses TRBV6-6 with TRBJ2-7; weak D call: TRBD1 (5 bases). Germline CDR1 reads MNHNY; CDR2 reads SVGAGI (reference sequence). The CDR3 extends over 12 amino acids. Trimming took off 4 bases at V and 6 bases at J, with 10 bases between the two ends. The CDR3 coding sequence is TGTGCCAGCAGTTTCCAGGGTGGCGAGCAGTACTTC. This codes for CASSFQGGEQYF.

This clonotype was recorded at least ten times. The chain couples TRBV10-3 to TRBJ1-1; D might be TRBD1 (5 bases). The CDR3 has 14 residues. The V gene's germline CDR1 is ENHRY and CDR2 SYGVKD. Trimming took off 0 bases at V and 5 bases at J, with 10 bases between the two ends. CDR3 region: CAISESGRGTEAFF. The CDR3 nucleotides read TGTGCCATCAGTGAGTCCGGGCGGGGGACTGAAGCTTTCTTT.